A selection of T cell receptor beta chains follows, all from one sample in a study of control samples from healthy donors and cancer patients. Assay: immunoSEQ multiplex PCR; the TCRdb copy retains only in-frame clones and omits some. Here the sample spans 150,000 to 200,000 clones, 85% to 95% being singletons. The sequenced sample consisted of blood. The receptors were sampled from a man under 40 in good health. Each CDR3 is given with its conserved first and last residue. The D gene is left open where the match is weak. Where a row states a size, it is once, few, many or the class of an expanded clone; other rows omit it.

D	V	size	J	CDR3	DNA
TRBD1	TRBV28	NA	TRBJ1-1	CASRKGGLNTEAFF	TGTGCCAGCAGAAAAGGGGGCTTGAACACTGAAGCTTTCTTT
NA	TRBV11-2	NA	TRBJ2-3	CASIGLSHTDTQYF	TGTGCCAGCATCGGGCTGAGCCACACAGATACGCAGTATTTT
NA	TRBV4-3	NA	TRBJ2-2	CASSQETSLIYTGELFF	TGCGCCAGCAGCCAAGAAACCTCCTTGATTTACACCGGGGAGCTGTTTTTT
NA	TRBV15	NA	TRBJ2-7	CATRTSLQGGEQYF	TGTGCCACCAGGACAAGTCTTCAGGGGGGGGAGCAGTACTTC
TRBD1	TRBV9	NA	TRBJ2-2	CASRGQANTGELFF	TGTGCCAGCAGGGGACAGGCGAACACCGGGGAGCTGTTTTTT
NA	TRBV28	NA	TRBJ2-6	CASLSYSGANVLTF	TGTGCCAGCCTATCCTACTCTGGGGCCAACGTCCTGACTTTC
TRBD1	TRBV19	NA	TRBJ2-2	CASIGTGNTGELFF	TGTGCCAGTATCGGGACAGGGAACACCGGGGAGCTGTTTTTT
TRBD1	TRBV5-1	NA	TRBJ1-2	CASSYRQGANYGYTF	TGCGCCAGCAGCTATAGACAGGGGGCTAACTATGGCTACACCTTC
TRBD1	TRBV6-5	NA	TRBJ1-5	CASRPRDRFNQPQHF	TGTGCCAGCAGGCCCCGGGACAGATTCAATCAGCCCCAGCATTTT
NA	TRBV28	NA	TRBJ1-2	CASSLVEGLRGYTF	TGTGCCAGCAGTTTAGTGGAGGGGCTTAGAGGCTACACCTTC
NA	TRBV10-1	once	TRBJ1-3	CASSESVGNTIYF	TGCGCCAGCAGTGAGTCGGTTGGAAACACCATATATTTT
TRBD1	TRBV18	NA	TRBJ1-1	CASSPPTDRGGEAFF	TGTGCCAGCTCACCACCTACGGACAGGGGTGGTGAAGCTTTCTTT
NA	TRBV3-1/TRBV3-2	NA	TRBJ2-7	CASSQSIISYEQYF	TGTGCCAGCAGCCAAAGTATAATATCCTACGAGCAGTACTTC
NA	TRBV29-1	once	TRBJ1-1	CSVGQSHTEAFF	TGCAGCGTTGGACAGAGCCACACTGAAGCTTTCTTT
NA	TRBV10-3	NA	TRBJ1-2	CAIIKVQGLGYGYTF	TGTGCCATCATCAAGGTACAGGGACTCGGCTATGGCTACACCTTC
TRBD1	TRBV7-9	NA	TRBJ1-2	CASRPTGGAGGYTF	TGTGCCAGCAGACCTACAGGGGGCGCAGGTGGCTACACCTTC
NA	TRBV30	NA	TRBJ1-2	CAWSTGYGYTF	TGTGCCTGGAGTACGGGATATGGCTACACCTTC
TRBD1	TRBV5-1	NA	TRBJ1-2	CASRPGTGPYGYTF	TGCGCCAGCCGCCCGGGGACAGGCCCTTATGGCTACACCTTC
NA	TRBV7-2	NA	TRBJ2-7	CASSPYYEQYF	TGTGCCAGCAGCCCCTACTACGAGCAGTACTTC
NA	TRBV15	once	TRBJ2-5	CATSKTGRGETQYF	TGTGCCACCAGCAAAACAGGGAGGGGAGAGACCCAGTACTTC
NA	TRBV6-5	NA	TRBJ1-2	CASSLDSLYGYTF	TGTGCCAGCAGTTTGGACAGCCTCTATGGCTACACCTTC
NA	TRBV11-3	NA	TRBJ1-5	CATNPCPHQPQHF	TGTGCCACCAATCCCTGCCCCCATCAGCCCCAGCATTTT
TRBD2	TRBV27	NA	TRBJ2-1	CASSSGLAGGFYNEQFF	TGTGCCAGCAGTTCGGGACTAGCGGGAGGGTTCTACAATGAGCAGTTCTTC
TRBD1	TRBV5-5	once	TRBJ1-2	CASSSAGGSFSYGYTF	TGTGCCAGCAGCTCCGCAGGGGGTTCTTTTAGTTATGGCTACACCTTC
TRBD1	TRBV18	NA	TRBJ2-7	CASSPVDRAYEQYF	TGTGCCAGCTCACCTGTGGACAGGGCCTACGAGCAGTACTTC
TRBD2	TRBV6-5	NA	TRBJ2-3	CASSRGTSSSDTQYF	TGTGCCAGCAGCCGTGGGACTAGTTCTTCAGATACGCAGTATTTT
NA	TRBV2	NA	TRBJ2-6	CASSAGRSSGANVLTF	TGTGCCAGCAGTGCCGGAAGGAGCTCTGGGGCCAACGTCCTGACTTTC